This TCR beta chain came from a study of blood T cells in healthy people across ages. A word on this clonotype: The junction shows a germline mismatch at one end, possibly a read error.

CDR3 size: 14 residues. CDR1 and CDR2 (germline): LGHDT, YNNKEL (reference sequence). It was with a sample-barcoded 5' primer and a J-beta primer mix that a second PCR of roughly 7 to 12 cycles was run. Sequencing recovered at least 2.5 million CDR3-containing paired-end reads from each sample. TCRdb reprocessed the 5' RACE reads with MiXCR, giving one entry per CDR3 protein. The sample shows over 950,000 distinct CDR3 sequences, 35% to 40% of them seen only once. It was approximately 10 milliliters of peripheral blood that were drawn from each donor. Per sample, a minimum of 6 million PBMCs were isolated.

Sequencing was done on a sample of blood. The genes are TRBV3-1 and TRBJ2-1; a possible D gene is TRBD2 (5 bases). The source of this sequence is a young man in good health. In DNA form, the CDR3 reads TGTGCCAGCAGCCACCGGACTCTGTACAAGGAGCAGTTCTTC. It codes for CASSHRTLYKEQFF.